Reported below is one T cell receptor beta chain. Its antigen is currently not known. Within one base of it there is no much larger clone, and no base qualities were kept. TCRbeta CDR3 regions were amplified from genomic DNA using the immunoSEQ Assay, a bias-controlled multiplex PCR. From the authors' description of their analysis: Nucleated cell counts per sample were estimated from amplification of reference gene primers within the assay. To quantify the absolute abundance of each unique TCRbeta CDR3 rearrangement, sequence reads were collapsed and filtered. Productive Simpson clonality was computed per sample as the square root of Simpson's diversity index over productive rearrangements. The immuneACCESS repertoire file appears here via TCRdb, limited to in-frame rearrangements. These files lack a portion of the clones; in checked studies, under half of the deficit traces to unresolved V genes, and the cause of the others is not known. Clone size and V and J calls were adopted from that table, with D and trimming inferred from the DNA. The sample contains 200,000 to 250,000 clones, about nine tenths of them found a single time. Of the sample, roughly 3.4% is held by the ten largest clones.

These data come from a study of blood T cell repertoires in COVID-19 (TCRdb year 2020). In terms of the full investigation: Samples from collaborators originated in the United States, Italy and Spain and spanned both the acute and convalescent phases of COVID-19. The material from the prospective study consisted of cDNA or gDNA derived from T cells, B-cell-depleted T cells, or PBMCs. Subjects who had been exposed to COVID-19, were actively infected with it, or had recovered from it provided the deeply sampled blood TCRbeta repertoires that made up the dataset. The repertoires were made available in a free public database intended to serve as a resource for research on the immune response to SARS-CoV-2. The samples were drawn from the first 160 participants of the ongoing ImmuneRACE study and from some 1,300 subjects provided by 6 global collaborators. The sample metadata nearly always contained a de-identified subject ID, COVID-19 status, age in years and sex. Where available, HLA class I and class II types were obtained from metadata supplied by the sample provider rather than from assay-based typing. General study outcomes and caveats: How much clinical and demographic metadata was included differed by source and by participant, and the metadata was provided uncurated.

Participants in the prospective study were aged roughly 18 to 100 years, lived in 20 to 25 United States geographic areas, and enrolled through a virtual design. Cohort assignment in the prospective study relied on participant-reported clinical history from a screening survey and a study questionnaire. Each participant in the prospective study had whole blood, serum and a nasopharyngeal or oropharyngeal swab collected by mobile phlebotomists. Over an approximately 2-month period, participants in the prospective study had the option of providing additional blood draws and questionnaires. Before DNA extraction, prospective study blood samples were shipped either frozen or at room temperature. Inclusive of the bounding cysteine and phenylalanine, the CDR3 is 14 residues long. Of the read, only the CDR3 DNA is kept; its 42 bases are in frame from base 1. The V end loses 6 bases and the J end loses 2 bases, and a stretch of 12 bases separates them. Looking up the germline V gene yields CDR1 KGHSH and CDR2 LQKENI.

This TCR was recovered from a woman between 40 and 50 years old with acute COVID-19. The chain is encoded by TRBV18 joined to TRBJ2-3; a tentative D call is TRBD2 (5 bases match). The sample comprised PBMCs or T cells enriched from blood (not recorded which). The CDR3 amino acid sequence is: CASSREGLTDTQYF. DNA sequence: TGTGCCAGCTCCCGGGAAGGCCTCACAGATACGCAGTATTTT.